This is a list of T cell receptor beta chains from one sample in a study of blood T cell repertoires in COVID-19. Generated by immunoSEQ multiplex PCR, the TCRdb table keeps only in-frame clones and is missing some. The profile shows 350,000 or so clones, 92% of them singletons. The sequenced sample consisted of PBMCs or T cells enriched from blood (not recorded which). These receptors came from a woman in her twenties or thirties who had recovered from COVID-19. The CDR3 runs from the conserved cysteine through the conserved F or W. The order of the fields is D gene, V gene, J gene, clone size, CDR3 DNA, CDR3 protein. The D gene is left open where the match is weak. The listing skips clone size in some rows; elsewhere it reads once, few, many or a size class.

D: -
V: TRBV19
J: TRBJ1-1
size: -
DNA: TGTGCCAGTAGTATCGGTTCTCTTCACACTGAAGCTTTCTTT
CDR3: CASSIGSLHTEAFF

D: TRBD1
V: TRBV5-1
J: TRBJ2-3
size: -
DNA: TGCGCCAGCAGCCCAGGGACAGCTAGCACAGATACGCAGTATTTT
CDR3: CASSPGTASTDTQYF

D: TRBD1
V: TRBV28
J: TRBJ2-3
size: -
DNA: TGTGCCAGCCCCCCCGGGACAGGGTACACAGATACGCAGTATTTT
CDR3: CASPPGTGYTDTQYF

D: -
V: TRBV7-9
J: TRBJ2-1
size: -
DNA: TGTGCCAGCAGCTGGAGCGATGAGCAGTTCTTC
CDR3: CASSWSDEQFF

D: -
V: TRBV11-3
J: TRBJ1-1
size: -
DNA: TGTGCCAGCAGCTTAGGGTCGGGTCCAGGCAGAAACGGAGGCACTGAAGCTTTCTTT
CDR3: CASSLGSGPGRNGGTEAFF

D: -
V: TRBV14
J: TRBJ2-5
size: -
DNA: TGTGCCAGCAGCCAAGATTTCCCCACAAAAGTGGAGACCCAGTACTTC
CDR3: CASSQDFPTKVETQYF

D: TRBD2
V: TRBV5-4
J: TRBJ2-7
size: -
DNA: TGTGCCAGCAGCCCCGGGACTAGCGGGAACTACGAGCAGTACTTC
CDR3: CASSPGTSGNYEQYF

D: -
V: TRBV7-8
J: TRBJ2-5
size: -
DNA: TGTGCCAGCAGCTTAGCCTGGGGGGGCGAAGAGACCCAGTACTTC
CDR3: CASSLAWGGEETQYF

D: TRBD1
V: TRBV4-2
J: TRBJ2-2
size: -
DNA: TGTGCCAGCAGCCCAGAAGGACAGGCCGGGGAGCTGTTTTTT
CDR3: CASSPEGQAGELFF

D: -
V: TRBV14
J: TRBJ2-3
size: -
DNA: TGTGCCAGCAGCCAAGGTGGGGCCCTCGTCACAGATACGCAGTATTTT
CDR3: CASSQGGALVTDTQYF

D: -
V: TRBV5-4
J: TRBJ1-4
size: -
DNA: TGTGCCAGCAGCCCAGCGGGTGCAACTAATGAAAAACTGTTTTTT
CDR3: CASSPAGATNEKLFF

D: -
V: TRBV3-1/TRBV3-2
J: TRBJ1-1
size: -
DNA: TGTGCCAGCAGCCTAAAACAGAACACTGAAGCTTTCTTT
CDR3: CASSLKQNTEAFF

D: -
V: TRBV5-1
J: TRBJ2-1
size: -
DNA: TGCGCCAGCAGCTTGGCCGGGTATTCGGATGAGCAGTTCTTC
CDR3: CASSLAGYSDEQFF

D: -
V: TRBV28
J: TRBJ2-5
size: -
DNA: TGTGCCAGCAGTTTGGGGGGGCGAGAGACCCAGTACTTC
CDR3: CASSLGGRETQYF

D: TRBD1
V: TRBV28
J: TRBJ1-6
size: -
DNA: TGTGCCAGCAAATGGAGGGGGCCCTCACCCCTCCACTTT
CDR3: CASKWRGPSPLHF

D: TRBD1
V: TRBV28
J: TRBJ1-4
size: -
DNA: TGTGCCAGCAGTTTAAGGTGGGGGACAGGGGGTGAAAAACTGTTTTTT
CDR3: CASSLRWGTGGEKLFF

D: -
V: TRBV4-3
J: TRBJ1-2
size: -
DNA: TGCGCCAGCAGCCAAGTTAGGGACATCCATAACTATGGCTACACCTTC
CDR3: CASSQVRDIHNYGYTF

D: -
V: TRBV7-8
J: TRBJ1-1
size: -
DNA: TGTGCCAGCAGCTTAGAACGGCGGGGAAAGGCTGAAGCTTTCTTT
CDR3: CASSLERRGKAEAFF

D: -
V: TRBV30
J: TRBJ1-3
size: -
DNA: TGTGCCTGGAGTTGGGCAGGCGACGGAAACACCATATATTTT
CDR3: CAWSWAGDGNTIYF

D: TRBD1
V: TRBV27
J: TRBJ1-1
size: -
DNA: TGTGCCAGCAGAGGGGGCATGAACACTGAAGCTTTCTTT
CDR3: CASRGGMNTEAFF

D: -
V: TRBV19
J: TRBJ2-7
size: once
DNA: TGTGCCAGTAGTATCGGAGCGAACCAACGGGCCTACGAGCAGTACTTC
CDR3: CASSIGANQRAYEQYF

D: TRBD1
V: TRBV28
J: TRBJ1-2
size: -
DNA: TGTGCCAGCAGTCGGGACAGCCCCTATGGCTACACCTTC
CDR3: CASSRDSPYGYTF

D: -
V: TRBV4-2
J: TRBJ2-5
size: -
DNA: TGTGCCAGCAGCCAAGTACCTAGTGGAGAGACCCAGTACTTC
CDR3: CASSQVPSGETQYF

D: -
V: TRBV7-9
J: TRBJ2-2
size: -
DNA: TGTGCCAGCAGCTTAGGCGGGCGAATCGCCGGGGAGCTGTTTTTT
CDR3: CASSLGGRIAGELFF

D: TRBD1
V: TRBV5-6
J: TRBJ2-1
size: -
DNA: TGTGCCAGCATCAGTCTTCGGGACAGAGGGAACAATGAGCAGTTCTTC
CDR3: CASISLRDRGNNEQFF

D: -
V: TRBV2
J: TRBJ1-4
size: -
DNA: TGTGCCAGCAGGGTTTCGAAGGCGGTTAATGAAAAACTGTTTTTT
CDR3: CASRVSKAVNEKLFF

D: TRBD2
V: TRBV5-4
J: TRBJ2-2
size: -
DNA: TGTGCCAGCAGCATAGCGGGGAGGGCTACCGGGGAGCTGTTTTTT
CDR3: CASSIAGRATGELFF

D: -
V: TRBV2
J: TRBJ2-3
size: -
DNA: TGTGCCAGCAGGGGCACTTCAGGAGATACGCAGTATTTT
CDR3: CASRGTSGDTQYF

D: -
V: TRBV10-3
J: TRBJ2-1
size: -
DNA: TGTGCCATTACACGGGGGACCCCCTACAATGAGCAGTTCTTC
CDR3: CAITRGTPYNEQFF

D: -
V: TRBV4-1
J: TRBJ2-7
size: -
DNA: TGCGCCAGCAGCCAAGGGGTGGGAAGGGGCGGCGAGCAGTACTTC
CDR3: CASSQGVGRGGEQYF

D: TRBD1
V: TRBV4-1
J: TRBJ1-5
size: -
DNA: TGCGCCAGCAGCCAGACCTTCAGGGGGCACGATGGCAATCAGCCCCAGCATTTT
CDR3: CASSQTFRGHDGNQPQHF

D: TRBD1
V: TRBV6-5
J: TRBJ1-1
size: -
DNA: TGTGCCAGCATCAAACCATTCCAGGGGGGAGCTTTCTTT
CDR3: CASIKPFQGGAFF

D: TRBD1
V: TRBV27
J: TRBJ1-4
size: once
DNA: TGTGCCCGCAGGGGGGAGGGGGGAACTAATGAAAAACTGTTTTTT
CDR3: CARRGEGGTNEKLFF

D: TRBD1
V: TRBV18
J: TRBJ2-1
size: -
DNA: TGTGCCAGCTCACAACCGGGACAGGGAGGCAATGAGCAGTTCTTC
CDR3: CASSQPGQGGNEQFF

D: -
V: TRBV20-1
J: TRBJ1-2
size: -
DNA: TGCAGTGCGTCGGACAGCTATGGCTACACCTTC
CDR3: CSASDSYGYTF

D: TRBD1
V: TRBV4-2
J: TRBJ1-4
size: -
DNA: TGTGCCAGCAGCCAAGCTCCGGGACAGGAACTGTTTTTT
CDR3: CASSQAPGQELFF

D: TRBD2
V: TRBV4-2
J: TRBJ2-3
size: -
DNA: TGTGCCAGCCGGGGGGGGGCTGGGGTCGGTACGCAGTATTTT
CDR3: CASRGGAGVGTQYF

D: -
V: TRBV7-2
J: TRBJ1-1
size: -
DNA: TGTGCCAGCAGCATCCACGGACGGCAGGGGAACACTGAAGCTTTCTTT
CDR3: CASSIHGRQGNTEAFF

D: TRBD2
V: TRBV14
J: TRBJ2-1
size: -
DNA: TGTGCCAGCAGCCGGGGGATCGGGACTACCTACAATGAGCAGTTCTTC
CDR3: CASSRGIGTTYNEQFF

D: -
V: TRBV12-3/TRBV12-4
J: TRBJ1-3
size: -
DNA: TGTGCCAGTGTACTGAGCTCTGGAAACACCATATATTTT
CDR3: CASVLSSGNTIYF

D: -
V: TRBV11-2
J: TRBJ2-5
size: -
DNA: TGTGCCAGCAGCTTAGGTCTCCAGACCCAGTACTTC
CDR3: CASSLGLQTQYF

D: -
V: TRBV19
J: TRBJ1-3
size: -
DNA: TGTGCCAGTAGTACGCCGGACAGAACTGGAAACACCATATATTTT
CDR3: CASSTPDRTGNTIYF

D: TRBD1
V: TRBV3-1/TRBV3-2
J: TRBJ1-5
size: once
DNA: TGTGCCAGCAGCCAAGATTGGGACAGCACTCAGCCCCAGCATTTT
CDR3: CASSQDWDSTQPQHF

D: TRBD1
V: TRBV27
J: TRBJ1-2
size: -
DNA: TGTGCCAGCAGTTATGCCGGGACAGGGAGCTATGGCTACACCTTC
CDR3: CASSYAGTGSYGYTF

D: -
V: TRBV5-1
J: TRBJ1-2
size: -
DNA: TGCGCCAGCAGCTTGGCGGCGCACAGGGATCTTTTGGGCTACACCTTC
CDR3: CASSLAAHRDLLGYTF

D: -
V: TRBV19
J: TRBJ2-4
size: -
DNA: TGTGCCAGTAGTCCCGCCGGCAGGAACATTCAGTACTTC
CDR3: CASSPAGRNIQYF

D: -
V: TRBV19
J: TRBJ2-6
size: -
DNA: TGTGCCAGTTGCGAAGGAGTAAGCTCTGGGGCCAACGTCCTGACTTTC
CDR3: CASCEGVSSGANVLTF

D: TRBD2
V: TRBV3-1/TRBV3-2
J: TRBJ2-1
size: -
DNA: TGTGCCAGCACCATTTTAGCGGGGGGGCCCGGTAAGCAGTTCTTC
CDR3: CASTILAGGPGKQFF

D: TRBD2
V: TRBV9
J: TRBJ2-1
size: -
DNA: TGTGCCAGCAGCGCCAGACTAGCGGATGAGCAGTTCTTC
CDR3: CASSARLADEQFF

D: -
V: TRBV6-1
J: TRBJ1-4
size: -
DNA: TGTGCCAGCAGTGAAGTGGGGACATCCGAAAAACTGTTTTTT
CDR3: CASSEVGTSEKLFF